The 14 T cell receptor beta chains in this list originate from one sample, sequenced in a study of T cells in Graves' hyperthyroidism and ophthalmopathy. The CDR3 regions of TCR beta were amplified from RNA transcripts. The HTBI set primed first-round TCR CDR3 RT-PCR. TCRdb independently ran MiXCR on the multiplex PCR reads; one entry per CDR3 protein. The data hold roughly 500,000 distinct CDR3 sequences, with 15% to 20% observed a single time. The sequenced material came from blood. These receptors were taken from a woman aged 25-40 years with Graves' ophthalmopathy.

This clonotype was counted at least ten times. The chain couples TRBV28 to TRBJ1-2; unclear D gene. Between the trimmed V and J ends, which lost 2 bases and 8 bases, there was a span of 12 bases. The CDR3 extends over 13 amino acids. Germline V gene sequence: CDR1 MDHEN, CDR2 SYDVKM. DNA of the CDR3: TGTGCCAGCAGTTTACGCAGTGCGGGGGGCTACACCTTC. Its translation: CASSLRSAGGYTF.

This clonotype was detected only a few times. The chain joins TRBV5-5 to TRBJ1-6; no clear D gene. In germline, CDR1 is SGHKS, CDR2 YYEKEE (reference sequence). Trimming stripped 3 bases from V and 2 bases from J, with 9 bases between. The CDR3 spans 15 residues. In DNA, the CDR3 is TGTGCCAGCAGCTCTCCTGTGGCCTATAATTCACCCCTCCACTTT. This codes for CASSSPVAYNSPLHF.

Worth noting for this clonotype: This may come from a read error, since a much larger clone is one base off. V and J are TRBV20-1 and TRBJ2-3, with 9 positions matching TRBD1. Looked up from germline, CDR1 is DFQATT and CDR2 is SNEGSKA (reference sequence). The CDR3 sequence is 14 residues long. In nucleotides, the CDR3 is TGCAGTGCTAGGGACAGGGGAAAGACAGTTACGCAGTATTTT. Its translation: CSARDRGKTVTQYF.

This clonotype was seen more than once but under ten times. CDR3 in amino acids: CASSYSPGRAAYGYTF. The CDR3 region has the DNA TGTGCCAGCAGTTACTCTCCAGGGAGGGCGGCGTATGGCTACACCTTC. The chain joins TRBV6-5 to TRBJ1-2; a possible D gene is TRBD1 (5 bases). Germline V gene data show CDR1 as MNHEY and CDR2 as SVGAGI. The V end was cut by 0 bases, the J end by 5 bases, with 16 bases between. CDR3 length: 16 residues.

This chain links TRBV5-6 with TRBJ2-5; perhaps TRBD1 as D (5 bases). V was pared by 4 bases and J by 7 bases, with 17 bases between. This CDR3 is 14 amino acids long. Germline CDR1 is SGHDT and CDR2 is YYEEEE. In nucleotides, the CDR3 is TGTGCCAGCAGCATATTGGACATTCTCAGGACCCAGTACTTC. This sequence encodes CASSILDILRTQYF.

The rearrangement links TRBV7-9 to TRBJ1-2, with 10 positions matching TRBD1. The CDR3 has 13 amino acids. The V segment lost 6 bases and the J segment 5 bases; nucleotides outside the gene matches: 3. Germline V lookup: CDR1 SEHNR, CDR2 FQNEAQ (reference sequence). This CDR3 is CASRTGQGYGYTF. The CDR3 region has the DNA TGTGCCAGCAGAACGGGACAGGGGTATGGCTACACCTTC.

There are many counts of this clonotype. The V call is TRBV12-3 or TRBV12-4, the J call TRBJ1-1; possibly TRBD1 for D (6 bases). CDR3 length equals 16 residues. V lost 7 bases to trimming and J lost 1 base, with 19 bases between them. CDR3 sequence (DNA): TGTGCCAGCACCTTGGGGCCCATAGGGGGGAACACTGAAGCTTTCTTT. As protein: CASTLGPIGGNTEAFF.

This CDR3 reads CASSPPQGNTEAFF. The CDR3 nucleotides are TGTGCCAGCAGTCCCCCCCAGGGAAACACTGAAGCTTTCTTT. The chain combines TRBV6-1 with TRBJ1-1, with a possible D match to TRBD1 (5 bases). Trimming shortened V by 5 bases and J by 2 bases, and 12 bases separated the two germline ends. Germline V gene lookup returns CDR1 MNHNS and CDR2 SASEGT. The CDR3 length is 14 residues.

CDR3 in amino acids: CASSDGGLAGRLAYEQYF. The CDR3 nucleotides are TGTGCCAGCAGTGACGGGGGACTAGCGGGTCGGTTGGCCTACGAGCAGTACTTC. The chain uses TRBV2 and TRBJ2-7; 12 bases align to TRBD2. The V gene's germline CDR1 is SNHLY and CDR2 FYNNEI. V trimming: 3 bases; J trimming: 2 bases; junction bases outside the gene matches: 11. The CDR3 covers 18 residues. Based on the CDR3 plus reference TRBV2 and TRBJ2-7, the full variable domain is EPEVTQTPSHQVTQMGQEVILRCVPISNHLYFYWYRQILGQKVEFLVSFYNNEISEKSEIFDDQFSVERPDGSNFTLKIRSTKLEDSAMYFCASSDGGLAGRLAYEQYFGPGTRLTVT.

This clonotype was counted a few times. This chain connects TRBV9 to TRBJ1-1; D is possibly TRBD1 (6 bases). Germline assignment: CDR1 SGDLS and CDR2 YYNGEE. Trimming shortened V by 2 bases and J by 0 bases, and 11 bases separated the two germline ends. The CDR3 has 15 residues. This CDR3 reads CASSVGGLLNTEAFF. CDR3 in DNA: TGTGCCAGCAGCGTTGGGGGGCTCCTGAACACTGAAGCTTTCTTT.

The rearrangement joins TRBV7-9 to TRBJ2-7; no clear D gene. The V gene lost 2 bases and the J gene lost 0 bases, with 8 bases spanning the gap. Looked up from germline, CDR1 is SEHNR and CDR2 is FQNEAQ (reference sequence). This CDR3 region has 14 residues. CDR3 protein: CASSLSESSYEQYF. CDR3 sequence (DNA): TGTGCCAGCAGCTTAAGCGAGAGCTCCTACGAGCAGTACTTC.

In this sample, this clonotype turned up many times. The V and J genes are TRBV20-1 and TRBJ2-5; possibly TRBD1 or TRBD2 for D (6 bases each). V shed 3 bases and J shed 4 bases, with 15 bases lying between them. The CDR3 is made up of 14 amino acids. CDR1 and CDR2 (germline): DFQATT, SNEGSKA (reference sequence). The CDR3 loop reads CSARGGSGVETQYF. The CDR3 DNA is TGCAGTGCTAGGGGGGGCTCCGGGGTAGAGACCCAGTACTTC.

The chain couples TRBV4-2 to TRBJ1-2; the D is unclear. Trimming pared 0 bases from V and 2 bases from J, leaving 4 bases between. The CDR3 has 13 amino acids. Germline V CDR1 and CDR2: LGHNA, YNFKEQ. CDR3 in DNA: TGTGCCAGCAGCCAAGAGAAAAACTATGGCTACACCTTC. It specifies CASSQEKNYGYTF.

This clonotype has at least ten counts. This sequence joins TRBV2 and TRBJ1-2; D remains ambiguous. The germline V gene has CDR1 SNHLY and CDR2 FYNNEI. CDR3 length: 13 amino acids. V lost 6 bases and J lost 4, with 12 bases in between. The CDR3 protein is CASRDLIGYGYTF. The CDR3 DNA reads TGTGCCAGCAGGGACCTGATAGGCTATGGCTACACCTTC.